These 10 T cell receptor beta chains came from one sample sequenced in a study of T cell repertoires in cytomegalovirus infection. TCRdb reprocessed the reads via MiXCR and lists one record per CDR3 protein. This table has hundreds of thousands of distinct CDR3 sequences, about 33% appearing once. No antigen has been assigned to these receptors. Sequenced here: cultured PBMCs, sampled from culture after CMV antigen stimulation. These TCRs come from a human donor in good health (CMV status not recorded). Some clones in this sample may be carry-over from other donors' samples.

This chain links TRBV20-1 with TRBJ2-7; 7 bases map to TRBD1. The length of the CDR3 is 14 residues. With 1 base clipped from V and 3 bases from J, the junction kept 6 bases outside the gene matches. The germline V gene encodes CDR1 DFQATT and CDR2 SNEGSKA (reference sequence). In DNA form, the CDR3 reads TGCAGTGCTAGAGCGAGGGGGCGCCTCTACGAGCAGTACTTC. Translated: CSARARGRLYEQYF.

This rearrangement joins TRBV6-5 to TRBJ1-5, with TRBD1 identical over 8 bases. The CDR3 loop spans 15 amino acids. The trim removed 5 bases at V and 6 bases at J, leaving 9 bases unmatched. Germline CDR1 is MNHEY and CDR2 is SVGAGI. The CDR3 DNA is TGTGCCAGCAGTGACCAGGGGGCTTGGGGTCAGCCCCAGCATTTT. Its protein is CASSDQGAWGQPQHF.

This clonotype was seen a few times. V is TRBV6-2 or TRBV6-3 and J is TRBJ2-1, with D possibly matching TRBD2 (6 bases). The V end lost 7 bases, the J end lost 5 bases, and 18 bases lay between the germline ends. Germline CDR1 and CDR2: MNHEY and SVGEGT. There are 15 residues in the CDR3. DNA for the CDR3: TGTGCCAGCACCTCCGTGGCGGCGGGGCACAATGAGCAGTTCTTC. Its translation: CASTSVAAGHNEQFF.

The V gene is TRBV12-3 or TRBV12-4, the J gene TRBJ2-5; weak D call: TRBD1 (6 bases). This CDR3 contains 15 residues. V was trimmed by 7 bases and J by 5 bases, leaving 20 bases between them. The CDR3 region has the DNA TGTGCCAGCACCCTTACCACAGGGTCCTTGGAGACCCAGTACTTC. Translation gives CASTLTTGSLETQYF.

As for this clonotype: A much bigger clone sits one base away, suggesting this may be a read error. The chain has TRBV7-2 and TRBJ2-1; D gene ambiguous. The germline CDR1 and CDR2 sequences are SGHTA and FQGNSA. This CDR3 spans 15 amino acids. Trimming removed 1 base from V and 8 bases from J, with 15 bases in between. CDR3: CASSLGSTGYDEQFF. CDR3 coding DNA: TGTGCCAGCAGCTTAGGGTCGACCGGATACGATGAGCAGTTCTTC.

This clonotype was recorded many times. The genes are TRBV12-3 or TRBV12-4 and TRBJ2-3; weak D call: TRBD2 (6 bases). The V end was cut by 8 bases, the J end by 3 bases, with 12 bases between. The CDR3 has 13 residues. The CDR3 is CASLSGGTDTQYF. In nucleotides, the CDR3 is TGTGCCAGCCTCTCCGGGGGTACAGATACGCAGTATTTT.

This clonotype was counted only a few times. This chain links TRBV2 with TRBJ2-1, with D maybe TRBD1 (5 bases). This CDR3 region has 13 residues. From germline, CDR1 is SNHLY and CDR2 FYNNEI. Trimming pared 8 bases from V and 9 bases from J, leaving 17 bases between. The DNA for the CDR3 is TGTGCCAGCTCTTTTCGGCAGGGCGGTGAGCAGTTCTTC. It yields the protein CASSFRQGGEQFF.

This clonotype came up a few times. The chain links TRBV5-4 to TRBJ2-3, with a tentative D call TRBD1 (5 bases). Germline V gene lookup returns CDR1 SGHNT and CDR2 YYREEE (reference sequence). This CDR3 region has 15 residues. Trimming pared 1 base from V and 5 bases from J, leaving 14 bases between. DNA for the CDR3: TGTGCCAGCAGCTTGTTTGACAGAGATGAAGATACGCAGTATTTT. Amino acid sequence: CASSLFDRDEDTQYF.

This clonotype was observed a handful of times. V is TRBV7-9 and J is TRBJ1-2; 7 positions match TRBD1. The germline CDR1 and CDR2 sequences are SEHNR and FQNEAQ (reference sequence). The CDR3 spans 16 residues. The ends lost 4 bases at V and 4 bases at J; junction bases unmatched: 12. The CDR3 is CASSSGQASMGYGYTF. CDR3 coding DNA: TGTGCCAGCAGCTCCGGACAGGCTTCCATGGGCTATGGCTACACCTTC.

This clonotype occurred many times. The CDR3 reads CASSLPRLAGVRTGELFF. CDR3 nucleotides: TGTGCCAGCAGCTTACCGCGACTAGCGGGAGTTAGGACCGGGGAGCTGTTTTTT. V is TRBV7-8 and J is TRBJ2-2; 12 bases fit TRBD2. CDR3 length equals 18 residues. J lost 5 bases, V lost 2 bases, and 9 bases had no gene match. The V gene's germline CDR1 is SGHVS and CDR2 FQNEAQ. The variable domain in full, completed from reference TRBV7-8 and TRBJ2-2, reads GAGVSQSPRYKVAKRGQDVALRCDPISGHVSLFWYQQALGQGPEFLTYFQNEAQLDKSGLPSDRFFAERPEGSVSTLKIQRTQQEDSAVYLCASSLPRLAGVRTGELFFGEGSRLTVL.